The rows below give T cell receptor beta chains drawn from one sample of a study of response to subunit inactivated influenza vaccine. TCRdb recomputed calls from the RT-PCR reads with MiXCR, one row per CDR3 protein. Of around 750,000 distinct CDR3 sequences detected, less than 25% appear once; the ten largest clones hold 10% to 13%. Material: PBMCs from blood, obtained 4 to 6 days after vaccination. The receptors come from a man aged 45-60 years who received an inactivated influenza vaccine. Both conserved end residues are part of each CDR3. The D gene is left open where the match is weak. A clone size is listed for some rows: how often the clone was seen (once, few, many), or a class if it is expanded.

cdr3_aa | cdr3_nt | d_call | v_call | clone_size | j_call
CSAGTGNAGELFF | TGCAGTGCTGGGACAGGGAACGCCGGGGAGCTGTTTTTT | TRBD1 | TRBV20-1 | . | TRBJ2-2
CASSPRWERETQYF | TGTGCCAGCTCACCACGATGGGAGAGAGAGACCCAGTACTTC | . | TRBV18 | once | TRBJ2-5
CASRLGRCTDTQYF | TGTGCCAGCAGATTGGGACGGTGCACAGATACGCAGTATTTT | . | TRBV21-1 | . | TRBJ2-3
CASTRQTDTGELFF | TGTGCCAGCACCAGACAGACAGACACCGGGGAGCTGTTTTTT | . | TRBV12-3/TRBV12-4 | few | TRBJ2-2
CASSLRVAGGLIGTDTQYF | TGTGCCAGCAGCTTAAGAGTAGCGGGAGGACTGATAGGCACAGATACGCAGTATTTT | TRBD2 | TRBV5-4 | few | TRBJ2-3
CASSEEGASYEQYF | TGTGCCAGCAGTGAAGAGGGGGCCTCCTACGAGCAGTACTTC | TRBD1 | TRBV2 | few | TRBJ2-7
CASSPRRDQPQHF | TGTGCCAGCAGCCCGCGTCGAGATCAGCCCCAGCATTTT | . | TRBV7-2 | many | TRBJ1-5
CASSLGTSGGNEQFF | TGTGCCAGCAGCCTGGGGACTAGCGGGGGCAATGAGCAGTTCTTC | TRBD2 | TRBV27 | many | TRBJ2-1
CSATRGSNYGYTF | TGCAGCGCGACCCGGGGGTCGAATTATGGCTACACCTTC | . | TRBV29-1 | few | TRBJ1-2
CAISESTVNEQFF | TGTGCCATCAGTGAGTCTACAGTCAATGAGCAGTTCTTC | . | TRBV10-3 | many | TRBJ2-1
CSVEILAGSSYNEQFF | TGCAGCGTTGAAATCCTAGCGGGATCGTCCTACAATGAGCAGTTCTTC | TRBD2 | TRBV29-1 | few | TRBJ2-1
CASSLGGANNQPQHF | TGTGCCAGCAGCCTCGGGGGGGCGAACAATCAGCCCCAGCATTTT | . | TRBV9 | once | TRBJ1-5
CAWNRGTEAFF | TGTGCCTGGAACAGGGGCACTGAAGCTTTCTTT | TRBD1 | TRBV30 | . | TRBJ1-1
CASSQTGTPNTGELFF | TGTGCCAGCAGCCAAACCGGGACACCGAACACCGGGGAGCTGTTTTTT | . | TRBV5-5 | many | TRBJ2-2
CASRSLSGSPYEQYF | TGTGCCAGCAGAAGCCTTAGCGGGAGCCCCTACGAGCAGTACTTC | TRBD2 | TRBV6-1 | . | TRBJ2-7
CSATAGVGQPQHF | TGCAGTGCTACCGCAGGGGTAGGGCAGCCCCAGCATTTT | . | TRBV20-1 | . | TRBJ1-5
CASSQEQGDRETQYF | TGCGCCAGCAGCCAAGAGCAGGGAGATCGGGAGACCCAGTACTTC | . | TRBV4-1 | few | TRBJ2-5
CASSPGTEYQETQYF | TGTGCCAGCTCCCCCGGGACAGAGTACCAAGAGACCCAGTACTTC | TRBD1 | TRBV18 | . | TRBJ2-5
CASSPTTTGGDGYTF | TGCGCCAGCAGCCCAACTACGACAGGGGGTGATGGCTACACCTTC | TRBD1 | TRBV4-3 | . | TRBJ1-2
CSARDSAGGMLTQYF | TGCAGTGCTAGAGATTCAGCCGGGGGGATGTTGACCCAGTACTTC | TRBD2 | TRBV20-1 | few | TRBJ2-5
CASSAGANTGELFF | TGTGCCAGCAGTGCGGGGGCGAACACAGGGGAGCTGTTTTTT | . | TRBV28 | few | TRBJ2-2
CASSHSGTRNTGELFF | TGTGCCAGCAGCCACTCCGGGACACGGAACACCGGGGAGCTGTTTTTT | . | TRBV7-9 | . | TRBJ2-2
CASSQVAWDTNTEAFF | TGCGCCAGCAGCCAAGTGGCCTGGGACACGAACACTGAAGCTTTCTTT | . | TRBV4-3 | . | TRBJ1-1
CASSPTVGSGGVGRDTQYF | TGTGCCAGCAGCCCAACTGTCGGGAGCGGAGGGGTCGGACGGGATACGCAGTATTTT | . | TRBV14 | . | TRBJ2-3
CASSLALGFTDTQYF | TGTGCCAGCAGTTTAGCGCTAGGGTTCACAGATACGCAGTATTTT | . | TRBV12-3/TRBV12-4 | . | TRBJ2-3
CASSLYQGHYGYTF | TGTGCCAGCAGTTTATATCAGGGGCACTATGGCTACACCTTC | . | TRBV27 | few | TRBJ1-2
CASSETSGRTAGELFF | TGTGCCAGCAGCGAAACTAGCGGGAGGACGGCCGGGGAGCTGTTTTTT | TRBD2 | TRBV7-3 | . | TRBJ2-2